This TCR beta chain was sequenced during a study of T cell responses to AZD1222 COVID-19 vaccine. General observations from the study: Only a handful of AZD1222 recipients, roughly six in all, had baseline seropositivity. Two doses of AZD1222 preceded a rise in Spike-specific TCR breadth and depth.

Remarks on this clone: Its antigen is unidentified.

Here immunoSEQ multiplex PCR was the method, and the copy in TCRdb shows in-frame clones only, minus some. The table records 100,000 to 150,000 clones, roughly nine tenths of them present only once. Trimming pared 5 bases from V and 9 bases from J, leaving 17 bases between. The V gene's germline CDR1 is PRHDT and CDR2 FYEKMQ (reference sequence). The CDR3 is made up of 14 amino acids. Sequencing was performed on peripheral blood, taken on day 0 of AZD1222 vaccination. The V call is TRBV13, the J call TRBJ2-1, with D perhaps TRBD2 (7 bases). The clonotype was recovered from an adult in good health. The CDR3 loop is CASSPGGPGGEQFF. The CDR3 DNA is TGTGCCAGCAGCCCCGGGGGGCCTGGGGGTGAGCAGTTCTTC.